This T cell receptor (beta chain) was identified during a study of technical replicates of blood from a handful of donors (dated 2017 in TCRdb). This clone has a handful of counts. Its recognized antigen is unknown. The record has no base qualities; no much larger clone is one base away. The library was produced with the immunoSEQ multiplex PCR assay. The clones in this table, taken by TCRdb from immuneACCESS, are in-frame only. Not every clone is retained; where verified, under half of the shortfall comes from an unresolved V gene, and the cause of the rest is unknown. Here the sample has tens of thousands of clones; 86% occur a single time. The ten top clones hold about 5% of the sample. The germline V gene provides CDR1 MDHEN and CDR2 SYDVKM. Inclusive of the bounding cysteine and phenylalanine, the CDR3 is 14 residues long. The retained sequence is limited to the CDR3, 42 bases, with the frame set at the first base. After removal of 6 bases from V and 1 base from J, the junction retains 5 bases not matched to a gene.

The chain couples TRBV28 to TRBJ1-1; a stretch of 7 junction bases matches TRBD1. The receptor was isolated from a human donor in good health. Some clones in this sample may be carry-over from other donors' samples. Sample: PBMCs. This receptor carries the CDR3 CASSPGQPNTEAFF. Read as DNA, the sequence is TGTGCCAGCAGCCCGGGACAGCCGAACACTGAAGCTTTCTTT.